A selection of T cell receptor beta chains follows, all from one sample in a study of early T cells in non-severe SARS-CoV-2 infection. MiXCR was run by TCRdb on the 5' RACE reads, yielding one entry per CDR3 protein. The data show approximately 52,000 distinct CDR3 sequences, over 7% seen once. Sequencing was done on a sample of whole blood. All receptors come from an adult who was a healthcare worker with PCR-confirmed SARS-CoV-2 infection or an uninfected control (not recorded which). The CDR3 runs from the conserved cysteine through the conserved F or W. The D gene is left open where the match is weak. Clone size, where shown, is once, few, many, or a class for clones that have expanded.

size	J	V	length	D	CDR3	DNA
-	TRBJ1-1	TRBV14	15	TRBD1	CASSQGQGTNTEAFF	TGTGCCAGCAGCCAGGGACAGGGAACGAACACTGAAGCTTTCTTT
many	TRBJ2-3	TRBV29-1	12	-	CSVEDSTDTQYF	TGCAGCGTCGAGGACAGCACAGATACGCAGTATTTT
few	TRBJ2-7	TRBV7-8	16	-	CASSLLSASANYEQYF	TGTGCCAGCAGCTTACTGTCCGCTAGCGCGAACTACGAGCAGTACTTC
-	TRBJ2-6	TRBV15	16	-	CATSTHGASGANVLTF	TGTGCCACCAGCACCCACGGGGCTTCGGGGGCCAACGTCCTGACTTTC
-	TRBJ2-1	TRBV5-4	15	TRBD2	CASSQGLGFIDEQFF	TGTGCCAGCAGCCAGGGACTAGGGTTTATCGATGAGCAGTTCTTC
-	TRBJ2-1	TRBV30	12	TRBD1	CASQGDSNEQFF	TGTGCCAGCCAGGGGGATAGCAATGAGCAGTTCTTC
few	TRBJ1-5	TRBV10-3	13	-	CATTIGGDQPQHF	TGTGCCACCACAATTGGGGGGGATCAGCCCCAGCATTTT
many	TRBJ2-5	TRBV3-1	12	-	CASSPLGETQYF	TGTGCCAGCAGCCCGCTAGGAGAGACCCAGTACTTC
-	TRBJ2-4	TRBV10-3	15	-	CAISEPKGGENIQYF	TGTGCCATCAGTGAGCCGAAGGGGGGCGAAAACATTCAGTACTTC
many	TRBJ2-3	TRBV5-4	17	-	CASSHVGRGTNTDTQYF	TGTGCCAGCAGCCATGTGGGTCGGGGAACCAACACAGATACGCAGTATTTT
few	TRBJ1-6	TRBV6-1	17	-	CASSVRGAIDSNSPLHF	TGTGCCAGCAGTGTAAGGGGGGCGATTGACTCTAATTCACCCCTCCACTTT
many	TRBJ2-1	TRBV20-1	16	TRBD2	CSARDLKRGSYNEQFF	TGCAGTGCTAGAGATCTAAAGCGGGGATCCTACAATGAGCAGTTCTTC
-	TRBJ2-7	TRBV27	17	TRBD2	CASSPRLAGGPFYEQYF	TGTGCCAGCAGTCCCCGACTAGCGGGAGGGCCGTTCTACGAGCAGTACTTC
many	TRBJ2-3	TRBV3-1	14	-	CASSLSRQSRTQYF	TGTGCCAGCAGCCTCTCCCGACAATCCCGTACGCAGTATTTT
few	TRBJ2-1	TRBV11-2	16	TRBD2	CASSHLAGGFVHEQFF	TGTGCCAGCAGCCATCTAGCGGGGGGGTTTGTCCATGAGCAGTTCTTC
-	TRBJ2-2	TRBV28	16	-	CASRPVEGFGTGELFF	TGTGCCAGCAGGCCGGTGGAAGGTTTTGGCACCGGGGAGCTGTTTTTT
few	TRBJ2-1	TRBV20-1	14	-	CSARDRVLNNEQFF	TGCAGTGCTAGAGACAGGGTACTAAACAATGAGCAGTTCTTC
many	TRBJ2-1	TRBV28	14	TRBD1	CASGKTGVVNEQFF	TGTGCCAGCGGCAAGACAGGGGTGGTCAATGAGCAGTTCTTC
many	TRBJ2-7	TRBV11-1	13	-	CASSPNRDYEQYF	TGTGCCAGCAGTCCCAACAGGGACTACGAGCAGTACTTC
few	TRBJ2-3	TRBV28	15	TRBD1	CASNLQGKGTDTQYF	TGTGCCAGCAACCTACAGGGGAAGGGCACAGATACGCAGTATTTT
few	TRBJ1-1	TRBV14	13	-	CASRPTKNTEAFF	TGTGCCAGCAGACCTACAAAGAACACTGAAGCTTTCTTT
few	TRBJ2-3	TRBV4-1	15	TRBD1	CASSLRQGTGDTQYF	TGCGCCAGCAGCCTAAGACAGGGGACGGGAGATACGCAGTATTTT
few	TRBJ1-1	TRBV28	16	-	CASSLGQTNMNTEAFF	TGTGCCAGCAGTCTAGGACAGACTAACATGAACACTGAAGCTTTCTTT
many	TRBJ2-3	TRBV5-1	15	-	CARFSQGRGTDTQYF	TGCGCCAGATTCTCCCAGGGCCGGGGCACAGATACGCAGTATTTT
few	TRBJ2-3	TRBV9	15	TRBD2	CASSVRLAATDTQYF	TGTGCCAGCAGCGTAAGACTAGCGGCAACAGATACGCAGTATTTT
-	TRBJ1-1	TRBV27	15	-	CARIEEMSPNTEAFF	TGTGCCAGAATCGAGGAAATGAGTCCGAACACTGAAGCTTTCTTT
-	TRBJ1-1	TRBV10-2	13	-	CASSVQGNTEAFF	TGCGCCAGCAGTGTTCAGGGGAACACTGAAGCTTTCTTT
few	TRBJ1-1	TRBV10-3	15	-	CAITPGRGAGAEAFF	TGTGCCATCACTCCCGGGCGGGGCGCAGGGGCTGAAGCTTTCTTT
few	TRBJ1-1	TRBV11-2	16	-	CASSLGAAYMNTEAFF	TGTGCCAGCAGCTTAGGGGCAGCATACATGAACACTGAAGCTTTCTTT
-	TRBJ1-6	TRBV6-5	13	-	CASSSRRNSPLHF	TGTGCCAGCAGTTCAAGACGAAATTCACCCCTCCACTTT
-	TRBJ2-1	TRBV6-6	13	TRBD1	CATQGAGYNEQFF	TGTGCCACCCAGGGGGCGGGTTACAATGAGCAGTTCTTC
few	TRBJ2-7	TRBV27	14	TRBD1	CASSIRDSPSEQYF	TGTGCCAGCAGTATCCGGGACAGCCCCTCCGAGCAGTACTTC
many	TRBJ2-1	TRBV5-6	17	-	CASSPTGTPREYNEQFF	TGTGCCAGCAGCCCCACCGGGACACCGAGGGAATACAATGAGCAGTTCTTC
-	TRBJ2-5	TRBV5-1	15	-	CASSVRGLKGETQYF	TGCGCCAGCAGCGTCAGGGGCTTAAAGGGAGAGACCCAGTACTTC
many	TRBJ1-3	TRBV28	13	-	CASLRAGGNTIYF	TGTGCCAGCCTACGGGCGGGTGGAAACACCATATATTTT
many	TRBJ2-1	TRBV27	14	TRBD1	CASSHRGTHNEQFF	TGTGCCAGCAGTCACAGGGGTACTCACAATGAGCAGTTCTTC
few	TRBJ1-1	TRBV6-1	14	-	CASSEGSWGTEAFF	TGTGCCAGCAGTGAGGGGTCTTGGGGCACTGAAGCTTTCTTT
many	TRBJ2-1	TRBV12-3/TRBV12-4	12	-	CASSLFGNEQFF	TGTGCCAGCAGTTTATTCGGCAATGAGCAGTTCTTC
-	TRBJ2-1	TRBV27	15	-	CASRTGTLNYNEQFF	TGTGCCAGCAGAACCGGGACTCTAAACTACAATGAGCAGTTCTTC
many	TRBJ1-3	TRBV9	13	-	CASSERPGNTIYF	TGTGCCAGCAGCGAGCGTCCCGGGAACACCATATATTTT
-	TRBJ1-5	TRBV6-1	13	-	CASILLAGQPQHF	TGTGCCAGCATCCTACTAGCGGGGCAGCCCCAGCATTTT
many	TRBJ2-6	TRBV4-1	17	-	CASSDYRDNSGANVLTF	TGCGCCAGCAGTGACTACCGGGACAACTCTGGGGCCAACGTCCTGACTTTC
few	TRBJ1-5	TRBV30	12	-	CAWGQGNQPQHF	TGTGCCTGGGGGCAGGGAAATCAGCCCCAGCATTTT
-	TRBJ2-1	TRBV29-1	13	TRBD2	CSVFSGNYNEQFF	TGCAGCGTTTTCAGCGGGAACTACAATGAGCAGTTCTTC
-	TRBJ2-7	TRBV29-1	15	-	CSVAGARFGSYEQYF	TGCAGCGTCGCCGGGGCCCGGTTCGGCTCCTACGAGCAGTACTTC
few	TRBJ2-5	TRBV25-1	16	TRBD2	CASSSLGTSGTETQYF	TGTGCCAGCAGTTCCCTTGGGACTAGCGGGACGGAGACCCAGTACTTC
-	TRBJ2-4	TRBV15	14	-	CATSRGEETPIQYF	TGTGCCACCAGCAGAGGAGAGGAGACACCCATTCAGTACTTC